The clone carrying this T cell receptor (beta chain) was seen only once. Its antigen is still unknown. The protocol was immunoSEQ multiplex PCR, while the TCRdb copy is restricted to in-frame clones and leaves out a portion. The table has 180,000 or so clones, less than 95% seen once. The record originates from a study of T cell responses to AZD1222 COVID-19 vaccine. Study information: Combined were second doses at about 4 or about 12 weeks.

Overall study findings and caveats: Nearly half of spike-specific TCRs reportedly go after variant regions that carry no mutations. Spike-specific TCR repertoires showed rising breadth and depth after two AZD1222 doses.

Trimming removed 0 bases from V and 2 bases from J; junction bases left unmatched: 4. The CDR3 totals 15 residues. Germline CDR1 is SGHRS and CDR2 is YFSETQ. Specimen: peripheral blood, collected on day 0 of AZD1222 vaccination. The chain carries TRBV5-1 and TRBJ1-1; TRBD1 aligns across 7 bases. The TCR sequence derives from an adult in good health. This chain's CDR3 is CASSLGQGENTEAFF. The CDR3 nucleotides read TGCGCCAGCAGCTTGGGACAGGGTGAAAACACTGAAGCTTTCTTT.